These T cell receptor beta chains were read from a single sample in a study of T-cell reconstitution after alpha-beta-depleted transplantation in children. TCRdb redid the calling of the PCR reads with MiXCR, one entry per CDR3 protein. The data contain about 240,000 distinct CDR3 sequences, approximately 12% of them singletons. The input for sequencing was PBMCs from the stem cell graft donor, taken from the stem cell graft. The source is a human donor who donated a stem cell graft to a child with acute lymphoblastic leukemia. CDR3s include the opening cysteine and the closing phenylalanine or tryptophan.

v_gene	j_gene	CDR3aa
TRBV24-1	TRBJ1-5	CATSERGGDQPQHF
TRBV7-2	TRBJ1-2	CASSLGGGRAHYGYTF
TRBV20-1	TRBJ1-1	CSARDLNGNTEAFF
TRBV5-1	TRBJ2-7	CASSWDQWDRESYEQYF
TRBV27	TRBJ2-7	CASSLRGAYEQYF
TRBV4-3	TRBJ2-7	CASSQKIWEYEQYF
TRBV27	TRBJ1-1	CASSLTAGGTEAFF
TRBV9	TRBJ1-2	CASSLNRANYGYTF
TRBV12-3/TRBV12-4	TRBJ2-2	CASRPGTGGTGELFF
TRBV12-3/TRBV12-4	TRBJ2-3	CASSLLDTQYF
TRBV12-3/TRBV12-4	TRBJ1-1	CASIYGTVDEAFF
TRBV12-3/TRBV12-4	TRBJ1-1	CASSLVGVSEAFF
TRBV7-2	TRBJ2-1	CASSNTRVTGEQFF
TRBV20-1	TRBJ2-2	CSAERDRNTGELFF
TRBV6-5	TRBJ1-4	CASRARTRSNEKLFF
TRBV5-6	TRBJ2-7	CASSIGTREQYF
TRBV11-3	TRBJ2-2	CASSRDEGLAAGELFF
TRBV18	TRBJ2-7	CASSPQTGGEQYF
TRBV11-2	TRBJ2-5	CASSRTGETQYF
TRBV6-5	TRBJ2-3	CASSNTDTQYF
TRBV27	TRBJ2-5	CASSTPPGETQYF
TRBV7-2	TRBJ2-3	CASSPTSQGTDTQYF
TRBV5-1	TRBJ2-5	CASGRDRAGETQYF
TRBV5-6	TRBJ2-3	CASSWGTSGTDTQYF
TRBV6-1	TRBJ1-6	CASSPGQRSYNSPLHF
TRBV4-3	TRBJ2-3	CASSQAAGPGGDTQYF
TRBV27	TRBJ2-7	CASSSPPYEQYF
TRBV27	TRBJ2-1	CASSSYKARNNEQFF
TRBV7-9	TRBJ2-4	CASSPGASRFIQYF
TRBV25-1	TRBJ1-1	CASSDPPGQGRGDTEAFF
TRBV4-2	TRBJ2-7	CASSHGTGGSYEQYF
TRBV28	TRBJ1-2	CASSLVQGDPIYGYTF
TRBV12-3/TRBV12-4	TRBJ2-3	CASQFGGTDTQYF
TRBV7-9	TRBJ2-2	CASSTRNTGELFF
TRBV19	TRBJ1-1	CASTPQGTYTEAFF
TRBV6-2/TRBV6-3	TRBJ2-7	CASSFYEQYF
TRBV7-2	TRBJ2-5	CASSLSIKETQYF
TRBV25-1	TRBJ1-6	CASSRASVDSPLHF
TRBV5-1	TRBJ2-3	CASSLAGTEDTQYF
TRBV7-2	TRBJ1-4	CASSFRDRGEKLFF
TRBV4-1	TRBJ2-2	CASTLLAGGDTGELFF
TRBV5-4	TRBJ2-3	CASSPAGTRSSYTQYF
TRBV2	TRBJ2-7	CASSTDTYEQYF
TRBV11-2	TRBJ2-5	CASSLGCETQYF
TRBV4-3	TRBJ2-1	CASSPGLAGGRLFF
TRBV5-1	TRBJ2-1	CASSLEGEIWNEQFF
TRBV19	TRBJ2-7	CASSIGGTNFYEQYF
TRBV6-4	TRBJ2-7	CASSDSKGSLQGEQYF
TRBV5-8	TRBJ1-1	CASSLTGTEAFF
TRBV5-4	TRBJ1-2	CASREQGTNYGYTF
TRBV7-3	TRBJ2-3	CASSTGLLSTDTQYF
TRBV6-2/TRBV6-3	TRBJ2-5	CASSRTEQETQYF
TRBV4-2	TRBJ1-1	CASSARSLNTEAFF
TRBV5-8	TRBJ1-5	CASSLGQGLTEPQHF